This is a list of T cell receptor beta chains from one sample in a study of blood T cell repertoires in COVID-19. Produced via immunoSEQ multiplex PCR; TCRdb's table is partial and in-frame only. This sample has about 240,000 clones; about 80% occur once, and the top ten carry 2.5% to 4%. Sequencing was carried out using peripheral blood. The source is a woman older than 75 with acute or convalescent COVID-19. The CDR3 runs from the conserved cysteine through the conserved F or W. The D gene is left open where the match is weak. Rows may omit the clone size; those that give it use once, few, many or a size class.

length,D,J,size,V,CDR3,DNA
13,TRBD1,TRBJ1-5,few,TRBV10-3,CASGTVVDQPQHF,TGTGCCAGCGGGACAGTAGTTGATCAGCCCCAGCATTTT
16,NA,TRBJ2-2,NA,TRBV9,CASSVTSSANTGELFF,TGTGCCAGCAGCGTAACAAGTTCCGCGAACACCGGGGAGCTGTTTTTT
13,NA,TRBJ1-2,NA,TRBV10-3,CATGGGPTDGYTF,TGTGCCACGGGCGGGGGGCCTACCGATGGCTACACCTTC
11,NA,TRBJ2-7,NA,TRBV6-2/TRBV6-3,CASSKGLEQYF,TGTGCCAGCAGTAAGGGACTTGAGCAGTACTTC
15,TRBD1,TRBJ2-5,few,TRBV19,CASKQTGGVRETQYF,TGTGCCAGTAAACAGACAGGGGGCGTACGGGAGACCCAGTACTTC
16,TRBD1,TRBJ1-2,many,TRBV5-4,CASTVGQGANNYGYTF,TGTGCCAGTACCGTGGGACAGGGGGCCAATAACTATGGCTACACCTTC
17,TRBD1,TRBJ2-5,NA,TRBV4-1,CASSQDRGTGLPETQYF,TGCGCCAGCAGCCAAGATCGAGGGACAGGGCTCCCGGAGACCCAGTACTTC
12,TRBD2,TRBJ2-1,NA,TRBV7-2,CASSLEAGGLFF,TGTGCCAGCAGCTTAGAAGCGGGGGGTCTGTTCTTC
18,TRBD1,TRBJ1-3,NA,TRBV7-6,CASSLGASGGMVGNTIYF,TGTGCCAGCAGCTTAGGAGCATCAGGGGGTATGGTCGGAAACACCATATATTTT
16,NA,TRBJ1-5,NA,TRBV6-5,CASSSRPRGISQPQHF,TGTGCCAGCAGTTCCCGCCCCCGGGGAATCAGTCAGCCCCAGCATTTT
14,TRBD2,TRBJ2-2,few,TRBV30,CARRTSGLTGELFF,TGTGCCCGACGGACTAGCGGGCTTACCGGGGAGCTGTTTTTT
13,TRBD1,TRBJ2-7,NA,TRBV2,CASKGQGLYEQYF,TGTGCCAGCAAGGGACAGGGCCTCTACGAGCAGTACTTC
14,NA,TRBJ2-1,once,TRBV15,CATSRVGGINEQFF,TGTGCCACCAGCAGAGTTGGAGGGATCAATGAGCAGTTCTTC
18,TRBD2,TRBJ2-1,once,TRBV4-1,CASSQDRTSGRSYNEQFF,TGCGCCAGCAGCCAAGATCGCACTAGCGGACGCTCCTACAATGAGCAGTTCTTC
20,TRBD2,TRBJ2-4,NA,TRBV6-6,CASSLGTSGTSDLAKNIQYF,TGTGCCAGCAGCCTTGGGACTAGCGGAACCTCTGACCTAGCCAAAAACATTCAGTACTTC
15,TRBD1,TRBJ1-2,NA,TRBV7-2,CASSPDRGPGYGYTF,TGTGCCAGCAGCCCAGACAGGGGTCCAGGTTATGGCTACACCTTC
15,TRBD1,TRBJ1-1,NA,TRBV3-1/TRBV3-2,CASSQGGTAISEAFF,TGTGCCAGCAGCCAAGGGGGGACAGCAATTTCCGAAGCTTTCTTT
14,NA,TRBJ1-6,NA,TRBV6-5,CASSYSIPGSHLHF,TGTGCCAGCAGTTATAGCATACCTGGCAGTCACCTCCACTTT
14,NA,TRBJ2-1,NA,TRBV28,CASSLRSGYNEQFF,TGTGCCAGCAGTTTGAGGTCGGGGTACAATGAGCAGTTCTTC
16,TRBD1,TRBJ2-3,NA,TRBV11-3,CASSLGTGISTDTQYF,TGTGCCAGCAGCTTAGGGACAGGGATAAGCACAGATACGCAGTATTTT
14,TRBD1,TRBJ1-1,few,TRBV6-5,CASRSTGGYTEAFF,TGTGCCAGCAGGTCTACAGGGGGCTACACTGAAGCTTTCTTT
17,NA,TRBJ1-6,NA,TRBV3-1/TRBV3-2,CASSQRGWSSYNSPLHF,TGTGCCAGCAGCCAAAGAGGGTGGAGCTCCTATAATTCACCCCTCCACTTT
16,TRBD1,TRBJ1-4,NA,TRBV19,CATKEIPTGGNEKLFF,TGTGCCACTAAGGAGATCCCGACAGGGGGTAATGAAAAACTGTTTTTT
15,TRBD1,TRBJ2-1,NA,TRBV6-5,CASFRAGTGDNEQFF,TGTGCCAGCTTTAGGGCCGGGACAGGGGACAATGAGCAGTTCTTC
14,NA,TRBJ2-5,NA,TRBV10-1,CASSDQGREETQYF,TGCGCCAGCAGTGACCAGGGCCGGGAAGAGACCCAGTACTTC
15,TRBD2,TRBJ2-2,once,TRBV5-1,CASSYLAGGTGELFF,TGCGCCAGCAGCTATCTAGCGGGGGGCACCGGGGAGCTGTTTTTT
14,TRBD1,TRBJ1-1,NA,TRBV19,CASSTPTGYTEAFF,TGTGCCAGTAGTACCCCGACAGGGTACACTGAAGCTTTCTTT
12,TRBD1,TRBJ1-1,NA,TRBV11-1,CASSSGQGTAFF,TGTGCCAGCAGCTCCGGACAGGGAACAGCTTTCTTT
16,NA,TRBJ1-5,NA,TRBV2,CASSERGGESNQPQHF,TGTGCCAGCAGTGAGAGAGGGGGTGAGAGCAATCAGCCCCAGCATTTT
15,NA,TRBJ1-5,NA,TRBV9,CASSVAGGSNQPQHF,TGTGCCAGCAGCGTAGCGGGGGGAAGCAATCAGCCCCAGCATTTT
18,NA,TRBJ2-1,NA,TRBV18,CASSPRGGGAGSYNEQFF,TGTGCCAGCTCACCACGGGGAGGGGGAGCGGGCTCCTACAATGAGCAGTTCTTC
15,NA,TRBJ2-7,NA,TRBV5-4,CASSPGNRVINEQYF,TGTGCCAGCAGCCCGGGGAACAGGGTCATCAACGAGCAGTACTTC
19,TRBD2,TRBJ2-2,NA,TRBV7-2,CASSLVAGSGGWSTGELFF,TGTGCCAGCAGCTTAGTCGCGGGAAGCGGGGGGTGGAGCACCGGGGAGCTGTTTTTT
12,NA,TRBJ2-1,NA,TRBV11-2,CASSLDLGEQFF,TGTGCCAGCAGCTTAGACCTAGGAGAGCAGTTCTTC
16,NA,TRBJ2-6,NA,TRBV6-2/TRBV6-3,CASSRDTISGANVLTF,TGTGCCAGCAGCCGGGACACTATCTCTGGGGCCAACGTCCTGACTTTC
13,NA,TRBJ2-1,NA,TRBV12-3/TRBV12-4,CASSLVGGNEQFF,TGTGCCAGCAGTTTAGTCGGGGGCAATGAGCAGTTCTTC
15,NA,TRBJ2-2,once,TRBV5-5,CASSLVSANTGELFF,TGTGCCAGCAGCTTGGTTTCGGCGAACACCGGGGAGCTGTTTTTT
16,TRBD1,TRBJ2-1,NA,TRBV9,CASSVGMGQSMNEQFF,TGTGCCAGCAGCGTAGGTATGGGACAGTCCATGAATGAGCAGTTCTTC
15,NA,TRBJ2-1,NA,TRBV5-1,CASSARTGEGGRRFF,TGCGCCAGCAGCGCGAGGACAGGGGAAGGCGGGAGGCGGTTCTTC
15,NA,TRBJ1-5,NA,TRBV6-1,CASSEGQYSNQPQHF,TGTGCCAGCAGTGAAGGGCAGTATAGCAATCAGCCCCAGCATTTT
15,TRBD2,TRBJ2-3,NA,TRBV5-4,CASSLGIGLEEWQYF,TGTGCCAGCAGCTTGGGGATCGGACTAGAGGAATGGCAGTATTTT
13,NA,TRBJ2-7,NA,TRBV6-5,CASSNRDNDEQYF,TGTGCCAGCAGTAACCGGGACAACGACGAGCAGTACTTC
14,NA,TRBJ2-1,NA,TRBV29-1,CSVSITGAYNEQFF,TGCAGCGTTAGCATAACCGGGGCCTACAATGAGCAGTTCTTC
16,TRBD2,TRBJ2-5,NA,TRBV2,CASSPGLAGYQETQYF,TGTGCCAGCAGCCCCGGACTAGCGGGGTACCAAGAGACCCAGTACTTC
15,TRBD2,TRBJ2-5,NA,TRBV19,CASSIAPGGSETQYF,TGTGCCAGTAGTATAGCGCCGGGGGGGTCGGAGACCCAGTACTTC
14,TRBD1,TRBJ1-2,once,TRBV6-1,CASSEWTGGYGYTF,TGTGCCAGCAGTGAATGGACAGGGGGCTATGGCTACACCTTC
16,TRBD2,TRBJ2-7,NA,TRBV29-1,CSARTSGRAGNYEQYF,TGCAGCGCCCGGACTAGCGGGAGAGCTGGAAACTACGAGCAGTACTTC
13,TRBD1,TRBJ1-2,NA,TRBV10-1,CASRPDRSGGYTF,TGCGCCAGCCGTCCGGACAGGTCGGGTGGCTACACCTTC
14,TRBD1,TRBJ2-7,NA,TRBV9,CASSVGTGDYEQYF,TGTGCCAGCAGCGTAGGGACAGGGGACTACGAGCAGTACTTC
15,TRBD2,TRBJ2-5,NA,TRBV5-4,CASTLTSGGEETQYF,TGTGCCAGCACCCTGACTAGCGGGGGGGAAGAGACCCAGTACTTC